Shown below are 7 T cell receptor beta chains from a single sample sequenced in a study of shared clonotypes between healthy human individuals. Terminally differentiated effector memory CD45RA+ cells were left out of the naive CD8 fraction, which was CD45RO-negative and positively selected for CCR7. Sequencing was performed with immunoSEQ multiplex PCR; in TCRdb, only in-frame clones are kept and a portion is missing. Of about 1,800,000 clones in the sample, over 85% were seen once. The sample was naive CD8+ T cells sorted from blood. The source is a man between 18 and 35 years old in good health.

The DNA for the CDR3 is TGTGCCAGCAGTTATTCCGGGGGGCCCCAGCATTTT. It translates to CASSYSGGPQHF. The gene calls are TRBV28 and TRBJ1-5; D may be TRBD1 (5 bases). Deletions cut 4 bases from V and 9 bases from J, with 10 bases between. CDR3 size: 12 residues. Germline V CDR1 and CDR2: MDHEN, SYDVKM.

The chain joins TRBV29-1 to TRBJ2-1, with D perhaps TRBD2 (6 bases). The CDR3 covers 15 residues. Trimming removed 2 bases from V and 0 bases from J, with 11 bases in between. Germline V CDR1 and CDR2: SQVTM, ANQGSEA. The CDR3 DNA reads TGCAGCGTTGAACCACTAGCAGACTCCTACAATGAGCAGTTCTTC. Residues: CSVEPLADSYNEQFF.

The rearrangement joins TRBV5-4 to TRBJ2-7, with D uncertain. Looked up from germline, CDR1 is SGHNT and CDR2 is YYREEE (reference sequence). V was shortened by 2 bases and J by 0 bases, with 12 bases between the two germline ends. CDR3 length: 15 amino acids. The CDR3 DNA is TGTGCCAGCAGCTTTATGGGCGATAGCTCCTACGAGCAGTACTTC. It yields the protein CASSFMGDSSYEQYF.

The chain links TRBV7-8 to TRBJ1-1; D remains unclear. Between the trimmed V and J ends, which lost 5 bases and 1 base, there was a span of 14 bases. This CDR3 is 15 amino acids long. Germline V gene data show CDR1 as SGHVS and CDR2 as FQNEAQ. CDR3: CASSGPEERNTEAFF. CDR3 sequence (DNA): TGTGCCAGCAGCGGCCCGGAGGAGAGGAACACTGAAGCTTTCTTT.

V usage is TRBV13 and J usage is TRBJ2-3; D not resolved. Germline V gene data show CDR1 as PRHDT and CDR2 as FYEKMQ (reference sequence). CDR3 length equals 13 residues. Trimming removed 3 bases from V and 5 bases from J, with 9 bases in between. The CDR3 coding sequence is TGTGCCAGCAGCTTGGGCAGGAAAGATACGCAGTATTTT. As protein: CASSLGRKDTQYF. Supplemented by reference TRBV13 and TRBJ2-3, the full variable domain reads AAGVIQSPRHLIKEKRETATLKCYPIPRHDTVYWYQQGPGQDPQFLISFYEKMQSDKGSIPDRFSAQQFSDYHSELNMSSLELGDSALYFCASSLGRKDTQYFGPGTRLTVL.

The chain is built from TRBV27 and TRBJ1-4; D is possibly TRBD1 (5 bases). Trimming removed 6 bases from V and 4 bases from J, with 24 bases in between. The CDR3 totals 18 residues. Germline CDR1 MNHEY, CDR2 SMNVEV (reference sequence). The chain's CDR3 is CASSSPGGRPAGNEKLFF. CDR3 bases: TGTGCCAGCAGCAGCCCCGGGGGAAGGCCCGCGGGTAATGAAAAACTGTTTTTT.

Notes on this clone: Other DNA sequences within the sample encode an identical CDR3. The chain recombines TRBV9 with TRBJ2-3; D gene uncertain. The length of the CDR3 is 14 residues. V lost 0 bases and J 0 bases, leaving 5 bases between the germline ends. CDR1 and CDR2 from the germline V gene are SGDLS and YYNGEE. The CDR3 here is CASSVGWSTDTQYF. DNA of the CDR3: TGTGCCAGCAGCGTAGGATGGAGCACAGATACGCAGTATTTT.